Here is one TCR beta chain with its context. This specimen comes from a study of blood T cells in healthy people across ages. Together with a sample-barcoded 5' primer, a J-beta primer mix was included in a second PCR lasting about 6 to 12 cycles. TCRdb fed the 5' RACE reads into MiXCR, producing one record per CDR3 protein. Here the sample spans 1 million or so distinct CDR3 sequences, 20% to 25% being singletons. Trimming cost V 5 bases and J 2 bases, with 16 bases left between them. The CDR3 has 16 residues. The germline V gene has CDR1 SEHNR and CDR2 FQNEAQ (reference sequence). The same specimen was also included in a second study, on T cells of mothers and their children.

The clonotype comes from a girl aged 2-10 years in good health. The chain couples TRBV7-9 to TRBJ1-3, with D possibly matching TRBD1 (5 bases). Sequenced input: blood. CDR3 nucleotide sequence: TGTGCCAGCAGCCCAATTCAGGGAGTGCCTGGAAACACCATATATTTT. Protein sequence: CASSPIQGVPGNTIYF.